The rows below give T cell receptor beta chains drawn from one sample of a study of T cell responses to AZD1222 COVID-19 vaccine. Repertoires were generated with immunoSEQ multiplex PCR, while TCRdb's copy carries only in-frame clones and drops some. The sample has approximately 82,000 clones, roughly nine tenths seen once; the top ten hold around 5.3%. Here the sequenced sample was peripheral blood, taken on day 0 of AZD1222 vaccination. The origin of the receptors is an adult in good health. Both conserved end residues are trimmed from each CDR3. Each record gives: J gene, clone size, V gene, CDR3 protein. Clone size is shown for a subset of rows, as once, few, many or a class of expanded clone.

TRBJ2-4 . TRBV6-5 ASNRLRENIQY
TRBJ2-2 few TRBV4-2 ASWEGANTGELF
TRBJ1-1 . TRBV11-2 ASSPQVVAF
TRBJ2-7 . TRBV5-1 ASYTIPGQGAREQY
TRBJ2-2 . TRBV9 ASSVRAGGLNTGELF
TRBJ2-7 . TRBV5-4 EYKTSGGYEQY
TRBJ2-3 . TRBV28 ASSPERGAQY
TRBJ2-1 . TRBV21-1 ASSKRRLASSYNEQF
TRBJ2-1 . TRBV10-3 AISGGGGVYNEQF
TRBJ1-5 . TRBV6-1 ASSLQEINQPQH
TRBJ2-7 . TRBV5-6 ASSFGQGTYEQY
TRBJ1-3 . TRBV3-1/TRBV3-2 ASSLKSTTGNTIY
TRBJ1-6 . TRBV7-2 ASSLSGATYYNSPLH
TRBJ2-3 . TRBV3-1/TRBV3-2 ASSQDRDPISTDTQY
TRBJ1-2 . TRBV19 ASSPPRGRGVGSNYGYT
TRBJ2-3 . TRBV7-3 ASSLLGIDTQY
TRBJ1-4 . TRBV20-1 SARGIEKLF
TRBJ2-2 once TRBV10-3 AISGRDRGTGELF
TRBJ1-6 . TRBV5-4 ASSLIGQVSPLH
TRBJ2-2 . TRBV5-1 ASSEGEGLNTGELF
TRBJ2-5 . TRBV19 ASSPLDSQETQY
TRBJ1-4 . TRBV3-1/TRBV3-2 ASSHRAANEKLF
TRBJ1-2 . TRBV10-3 ATSGGINYGYT
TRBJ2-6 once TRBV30 AWNVRGGSGANVLT
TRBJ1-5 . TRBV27 ASSLTYNQPQH
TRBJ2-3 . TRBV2 ASSGQGLRTDTQY
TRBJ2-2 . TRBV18 ASSPPNGERLTGELF
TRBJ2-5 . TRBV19 ATSVRYQETQY
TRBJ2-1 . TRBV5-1 ASTLQGWGEQF
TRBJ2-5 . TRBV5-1 ASSLGGLSSRGQETQY
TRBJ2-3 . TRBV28 ASRGGQGAIDTQY
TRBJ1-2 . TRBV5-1 ASSLGQNYGYT
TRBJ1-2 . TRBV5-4 ASSLGQVYGYT
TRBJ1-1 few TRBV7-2 ASSLSVVAF
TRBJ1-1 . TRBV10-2 ASSAGGNRLNTEAF
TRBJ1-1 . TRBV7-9 ASSPRGVTEAF
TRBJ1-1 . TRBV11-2 ASAYQGDTEAF
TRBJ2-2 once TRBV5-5 ASSLTSGGAKPTGELF
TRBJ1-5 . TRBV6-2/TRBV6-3 ASSAGDRGRQPQH
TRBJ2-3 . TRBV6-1 ASSEVRADTQY
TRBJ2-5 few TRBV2 ASSEGEETQY
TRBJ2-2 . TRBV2 ASSESHTGELF
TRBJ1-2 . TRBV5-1 ASSLISGMGGYT
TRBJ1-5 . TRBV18 ASSPGGFQPQH
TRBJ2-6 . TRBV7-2 ASSLRRRGGSGANVLT
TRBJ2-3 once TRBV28 ASSRQGARDTQY
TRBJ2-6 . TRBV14 ASSRRGGANVLT
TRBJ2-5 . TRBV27 ASSLSRADWY
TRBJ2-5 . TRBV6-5 ASGGNGLGQTQY
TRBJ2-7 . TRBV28 ASSFKDSSYEQY
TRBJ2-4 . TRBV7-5 ARSSGGPEIDRGNIQY
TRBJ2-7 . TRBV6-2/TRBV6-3 ASSYEGFVSDEQY
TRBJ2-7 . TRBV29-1 SVEFGRDRAHEQY
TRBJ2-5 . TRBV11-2 ASSLSPISVETQY